Below, 14 T cell receptor beta chains from the same sample are listed, as sequenced in a study of vaccination effects on CD4 cells after COVID-19. Their antigen targets remain unknown. After less than 11 days in culture, the CD4+ T cells were isolated. Repertoires were generated with immunoSEQ multiplex PCR, while TCRdb's copy carries only in-frame clones and drops some. The sample carries around 40,000 clones, 55% to 80% recorded once. The sequencing used CD4+ T cells from PBMCs cultured without peptide, collected before COVID-19 vaccination. These receptor sequences come from a human donor who received a COVID-19 vaccine.

This clone was seen only once. V is TRBV5-4 and J is TRBJ2-7; D gene ambiguous. Trimming left V 0 bases short and J 6 bases short, with 10 bases between. The V gene's germline CDR1 is SGHNT and CDR2 YYREEE (reference sequence). This CDR3 spans 13 amino acids. CDR3 nucleotides: TGTGCCAGCAGCTTGGCTAGAAATCGCGAGCAGTACTTC. It specifies CASSLARNREQYF. Together with reference TRBV5-4 and TRBJ2-7, the CDR3 gives the full variable domain: ETGVTQSPTHLIKTRGQQVTLRCSSQSGHNTVSWYQQALGQGPQFIFQYYREEENGRGNFPPRFSGLQFPNYSSELNVNALELDDSALYLCASSLARNREQYFGPGTRLTVT.

CDR3 bases: TGTGCCAGCAGCTTGGGACACCTACGGGAGACCCAGTACTTC. It translates to CASSLGHLRETQYF. V is TRBV5-5 and J is TRBJ2-5; D not resolved. The V end lost 0 bases, the J end lost 5 bases, and 11 bases lay between the germline ends. The CDR3 totals 14 residues. The germline CDR1 and CDR2 sequences are SGHKS and YYEKEE (reference sequence).

This clone turned up a few times. The gene calls are TRBV7-2 and TRBJ1-4, with D possibly being TRBD1 (5 bases). Germline lookup yields CDR1 SGHTA and CDR2 FQGNSA. The germline V and J ends were trimmed by 0 bases and 8 bases, with 13 bases remaining between them. This CDR3 spans 15 amino acids. CDR3 coding DNA: TGTGCCAGCAGCTTAGCTCTCGGCCGGGGGGAAAAACTGTTTTTT. Protein sequence: CASSLALGRGEKLFF.

The chain joins TRBV18 to TRBJ1-2, with TRBD1 as a possible D gene (5 bases). V was cut by 0 bases and J by 3 bases, with 14 bases left in between. The CDR3 is 16 amino acids. In germline, CDR1 is KGHSH, CDR2 LQKENI. DNA for the CDR3: TGTGCCAGCTCACCACCGGCCCTGAGGGACTACTATGGCTACACCTTC. This codes for CASSPPALRDYYGYTF.

This clone was picked up a small number of times. The chain carries TRBV10-1 and TRBJ2-1; weak D call: TRBD2 (6 bases). The V gene's germline CDR1 is WNHNN and CDR2 SYGVQD (reference sequence). The CDR3 is made up of 13 amino acids. V was pared by 5 bases and J by 9 bases, with 14 bases between. Here the CDR3 reads CASSQRLEAEQFF. The DNA of the CDR3 is TGCGCCAGCAGTCAAAGACTAGAGGCTGAGCAGTTCTTC.

V is TRBV6-5 and J is TRBJ1-4, with D unclear. V lost 0 bases and J 8 bases, leaving 13 bases between the germline ends. The germline CDR1 and CDR2 sequences are MNHEY and SVGAGI. The CDR3 runs to 15 residues. CDR3 sequence: CASSYSTGLSEKLFF. In DNA form, the CDR3 reads TGTGCCAGCAGTTACTCAACCGGACTTTCGGAAAAACTGTTTTTT.

This clone has only one observation. The chain has TRBV6-2 or TRBV6-3 and TRBJ2-5; no reliable D call. This CDR3 has 11 amino acids. Germline assignment: CDR1 MNHEY and CDR2 SVGEGT. Trimming shortened V by 6 bases and J by 6 bases, and 8 bases separated the two germline ends. The CDR3 DNA sequence: TGTGCCAGCAGCCATGGAAAGACCCAGTACTTC. It is translated as CASSHGKTQYF.

This clone was recorded once. The chain links TRBV27 to TRBJ1-2; 10 bases align to TRBD1. This CDR3 comprises 13 residues. Germline V gene lookup returns CDR1 MNHEY and CDR2 SMNVEV (reference sequence). J was trimmed by 8 bases and V by 5 bases; bases with no gene match: 5. Written as DNA, the CDR3 is TGTGCCAGCAGTAGTGGACAGGGGGACGGCTACACCTTC. Amino acids: CASSSGQGDGYTF.

This clone was detected a few times. The chain is built from TRBV19 and TRBJ1-5, with 9 bases lining up with TRBD1. V gave up 7 bases and J gave up 7 bases; unmatched junction bases: 8. Germline-derived CDR1 and CDR2 are LNHDA and SQIVND (reference sequence). This CDR3 region has 14 residues. The CDR3 nucleotides read TGTGCCAGTACCCGGGACAGGGAAATCCAGCCCCAGCATTTT. Amino acid sequence: CASTRDREIQPQHF. Full variable domain (outside the CDR3, taken from reference TRBV19 and TRBJ1-5): DGGITQSPKYLFRKEGQNVTLSCEQNLNHDAMYWYRQDPGQGLRLIYYSQIVNDFQKGDIAEGYSVSREKKESFPLTVTSAQKNPTAFYLCASTRDREIQPQHFGDGTRLSIL.

This chain joins TRBV29-1 and TRBJ2-1; D might be TRBD2 (6 bases). The CDR3 loop spans 15 amino acids. V dropped 5 bases and J dropped 2 bases, with 16 bases sitting between them. The germline V gene has CDR1 SQVTM and CDR2 ANQGSEA. CDR3 in DNA: TGCAGCGTTTCCCTAAGGCTAGCGACCTACAATGAGCAGTTCTTC. Translation: CSVSLRLATYNEQFF.

The chain recombines TRBV5-1 with TRBJ2-5, with 8 bases that match TRBD2. CDR1 is SGHRS and CDR2 is YFSETQ in the germline V gene. The CDR3 consists of 14 residues. V was clipped by 5 bases and J by 2 bases; unmatched bases: 5. The CDR3 nucleotides read TGCGCCAGCAGTTCGAGCGGGGGACAAGAGACCCAGTACTTC. Translated, it gives CASSSSGGQETQYF.

This clone was seen more than once but under ten times. The rearrangement links TRBV7-9 to TRBJ1-4; D is perhaps TRBD1 (5 bases). The CDR3 is 16 residues long. Germline V gene sequence: CDR1 SEHNR, CDR2 FQNEAQ (reference sequence). With 1 base removed from V and 7 bases from J, the gap between germline ends came to 16 bases. The CDR3 region has the DNA TGTGCCAGCAGCTTAGTTATTTGGCAGGGAGGTGAAAAACTGTTTTTT. Its protein product is CASSLVIWQGGEKLFF.

This clone was recorded a few times. The chain joins TRBV27 to TRBJ1-1, with 11 positions matching TRBD1. Germline CDR1 reads MNHEY; CDR2 reads SMNVEV (reference sequence). Trimming cost V 1 base and J 7 bases; bases outside gene matches: 8. The CDR3 is 16 amino acids. This CDR3 reads CASSLYGQGASSEAFF. As DNA, the CDR3 is TGTGCCAGCAGTTTATATGGACAGGGGGCATCAAGTGAAGCTTTCTTT.

This chain links TRBV2 with TRBJ2-7, with TRBD2 matching over 7 bases. The V and J ends lost 6 bases and 5 bases, in that order; junction bases with no gene match: 10. Germline CDR1 is SNHLY and CDR2 is FYNNEI. This CDR3 has 14 amino acids. CDR3 sequence (DNA): TGTGCCAGCAGCGGACTAGAGGGTCGACACGAGCAGTACTTC. Translating gives CASSGLEGRHEQYF.